Here is one TCR beta chain with its context. The sample comes from a study of blood T cell repertoires in COVID-19. Study-level background: From T cells, B-cell-depleted T cells, or PBMCs came the material, which was cDNA or gDNA.

The V gene's germline CDR1 is SNHLY and CDR2 FYNNEI. V lost 6 bases and J lost 3, with 11 bases in between. This CDR3 contains 13 residues. The Seattle site enrolled patients during active infection and followed them longitudinally. Authors' processing steps: Counts of nucleated cells, estimated from reference gene primer amplification, were obtained. This table comes from immunoSEQ multiplex PCR, and its TCRdb copy is limited to in-frame clones, with some not included. V and J calls plus clone size are reproduced from that table; the DNA served to infer D and trimming. This table has 150,000 or so clones, around 75% appearing once.

The rearrangement joins TRBV2 to TRBJ1-1, with D unclear. Sequencing used peripheral blood. The receptor was derived from a woman in her seventies with COVID-19, enrolled during active disease. CDR3 nucleotides: TGTGCCAGCAGCGGGGAGGTGGACACTGAAGCTTTCTTT. Residues: CASSGEVDTEAFF.